These T cell receptor beta chains were read from a single sample in a study of cytomegalovirus exposure and HLA in healthy donors. Data came from immunoSEQ multiplex PCR; TCRdb stores just in-frame clones and leaves some out. The sample consists of 70,000 to 80,000 clones, about 94% of them appearing once. Sequencing was carried out using PBMCs. Source of these receptors: a woman aged 18-29 years in good health and CMV-seropositive. CDR3s include the opening cysteine and the closing phenylalanine or tryptophan. The order of the fields is V gene, D gene, clone size, J gene, CDR3 DNA, CDR3 protein. The D gene is left open where the match is weak. Some rows mark clone size as missing; the rest say once, few, many or name a class of expanded clone.

v_call: TRBV7-8; d_call: .; clone_size: .; j_call: TRBJ2-7; cdr3_nt: TGTGCCAGCAGCTTAGACGGTCAGGGTTCCTACGAGCAGTACTTC; cdr3_aa: CASSLDGQGSYEQYF
v_call: TRBV28; d_call: .; clone_size: .; j_call: TRBJ2-7; cdr3_nt: TGTGCCAGCAGTTTCATCGAAGGTGCCAGGGCCTACGAGCAGTACTTC; cdr3_aa: CASSFIEGARAYEQYF
v_call: TRBV28; d_call: TRBD1; clone_size: once; j_call: TRBJ2-1; cdr3_nt: TGTGCCAGCAGCCGGGACAGGGGGACCTACAATGAGCAGTTCTTC; cdr3_aa: CASSRDRGTYNEQFF
v_call: TRBV6-5; d_call: .; clone_size: .; j_call: TRBJ2-7; cdr3_nt: TGTGCCAGCAGCAACGGCCCGGGGGTACCCTACGAGCAGTACTTC; cdr3_aa: CASSNGPGVPYEQYF
v_call: TRBV6-1; d_call: .; clone_size: .; j_call: TRBJ1-6; cdr3_nt: .; cdr3_aa: CASILGHSYNSPLHF
v_call: TRBV7-6; d_call: TRBD2; clone_size: .; j_call: TRBJ2-5; cdr3_nt: TGTGCCAGCAGCTTACACCCGGCTAGCGGGAGTAGTCCACCACAAGAGACCCAGTACTTC; cdr3_aa: CASSLHPASGSSPPQETQYF
v_call: TRBV10-1; d_call: TRBD1; clone_size: .; j_call: TRBJ2-7; cdr3_nt: TGCGCCAGCAGTGGACCAGGGGGCCCCCCCTACGAGCAGTACTTC; cdr3_aa: CASSGPGGPPYEQYF
v_call: TRBV11-1; d_call: .; clone_size: once; j_call: TRBJ1-6; cdr3_nt: TGTGCCAGCAGCCCCCGGGGTAATTCACCCCTCCACTTT; cdr3_aa: CASSPRGNSPLHF
v_call: TRBV18; d_call: TRBD1; clone_size: .; j_call: TRBJ1-2; cdr3_nt: TGTGCCAGCTCAAGGGACAGGGCGAGTCTGGACGGCTACACCTTC; cdr3_aa: CASSRDRASLDGYTF
v_call: TRBV5-1; d_call: .; clone_size: .; j_call: TRBJ2-7; cdr3_nt: TGCGCCAGCAGCATGGACAACTCCTACGAGCAGTACTTC; cdr3_aa: CASSMDNSYEQYF
v_call: TRBV7-2; d_call: .; clone_size: .; j_call: TRBJ2-2; cdr3_nt: TGTGCCAGCAGCCGCCAGGGATCCGGGGAGCTGTTTTTT; cdr3_aa: CASSRQGSGELFF
v_call: TRBV6-5; d_call: .; clone_size: .; j_call: TRBJ2-5; cdr3_nt: TGTGCCAGCAGCCGGGACTTCAAGCGAGAGACCCAGTACTTC; cdr3_aa: CASSRDFKRETQYF
v_call: TRBV28; d_call: TRBD2; clone_size: once; j_call: TRBJ2-1; cdr3_nt: TGTGCCAGCAGTTTCGGACTAGCGGGAGGTCCGAATGAGCAGTTCTTC; cdr3_aa: CASSFGLAGGPNEQFF
v_call: TRBV12-5; d_call: .; clone_size: .; j_call: TRBJ1-2; cdr3_nt: TGTGCTAGTGGTTCCCACCTAGGGGCGGAAGGCTACACCTTC; cdr3_aa: CASGSHLGAEGYTF
v_call: TRBV9; d_call: .; clone_size: .; j_call: TRBJ1-1; cdr3_nt: TGTGCCAGCAGCGTGAGCGGGCTGAACACTGAAGCTTTCTTT; cdr3_aa: CASSVSGLNTEAFF
v_call: TRBV7-3; d_call: TRBD2; clone_size: .; j_call: TRBJ2-2; cdr3_nt: TGTGCCAGCAGCTTAAATATAAGGACTAGCGGGATTGGCACCGGGGAGCTGTTTTTT; cdr3_aa: CASSLNIRTSGIGTGELFF
v_call: TRBV5-4; d_call: .; clone_size: .; j_call: TRBJ2-7; cdr3_nt: TGTGCCAGCAGCGACGGGTTTTCCTACGAGCAGTACTTC; cdr3_aa: CASSDGFSYEQYF
v_call: TRBV14; d_call: TRBD1; clone_size: .; j_call: TRBJ2-5; cdr3_nt: TGTGCCAGCAGCCAAGAATCCTGGACAGGGGGCGGAGAGACCCAGTACTTC; cdr3_aa: CASSQESWTGGGETQYF
v_call: TRBV5-1; d_call: .; clone_size: once; j_call: TRBJ1-1; cdr3_nt: TGCGCCAGCAGCAGGGGAATCCCTGCTCCCACTGAAGCTTTCTTT; cdr3_aa: CASSRGIPAPTEAFF
v_call: TRBV18; d_call: .; clone_size: .; j_call: TRBJ1-2; cdr3_nt: TGTGCCAGCTCCCGAGGGTCAGCCTATGGCTACACCTTC; cdr3_aa: CASSRGSAYGYTF
v_call: TRBV14; d_call: TRBD2; clone_size: .; j_call: TRBJ2-2; cdr3_nt: TGTGCCAGCAGCCAAGATCTAGCTAGCGGGGCCCGGGAGCTGTTTTTT; cdr3_aa: CASSQDLASGARELFF
v_call: TRBV2; d_call: .; clone_size: .; j_call: TRBJ1-1; cdr3_nt: TGTGCCAGCAGTGTTAAAACAGGGATGGACACTGAAGCTTTCTTT; cdr3_aa: CASSVKTGMDTEAFF
v_call: TRBV5-1; d_call: TRBD1; clone_size: .; j_call: TRBJ2-5; cdr3_nt: TGCGCCAGCAGCTTTAGTGACAGGGTGACGGAGACCCAGTACTTC; cdr3_aa: CASSFSDRVTETQYF